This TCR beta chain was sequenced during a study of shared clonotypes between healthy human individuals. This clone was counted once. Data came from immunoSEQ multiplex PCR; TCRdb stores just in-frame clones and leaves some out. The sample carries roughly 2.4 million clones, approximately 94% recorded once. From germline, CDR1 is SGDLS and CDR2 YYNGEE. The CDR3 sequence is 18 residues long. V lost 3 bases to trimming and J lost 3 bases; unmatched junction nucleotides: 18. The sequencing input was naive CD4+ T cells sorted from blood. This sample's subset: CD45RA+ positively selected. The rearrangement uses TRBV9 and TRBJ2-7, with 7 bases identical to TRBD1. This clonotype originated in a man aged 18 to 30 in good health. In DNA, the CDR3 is TGTGCCAGCAGCGGCGCTCGAGGACAGGTCGTCGGTGTCTACGAGCAGTACTTC. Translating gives CASSGARGQVVGVYEQYF.